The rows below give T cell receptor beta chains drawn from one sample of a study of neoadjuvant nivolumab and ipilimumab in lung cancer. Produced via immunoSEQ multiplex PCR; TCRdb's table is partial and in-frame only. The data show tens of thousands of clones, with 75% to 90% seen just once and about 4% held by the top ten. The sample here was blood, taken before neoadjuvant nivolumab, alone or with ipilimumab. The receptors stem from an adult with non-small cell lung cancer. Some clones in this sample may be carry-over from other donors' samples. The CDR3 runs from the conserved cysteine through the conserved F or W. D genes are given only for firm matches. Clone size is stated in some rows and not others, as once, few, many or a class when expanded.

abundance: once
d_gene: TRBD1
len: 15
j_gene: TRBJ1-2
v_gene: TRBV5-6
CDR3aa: CASSWPRQGHYGYTF
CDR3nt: TGTGCCAGCAGCTGGCCCAGACAGGGGCACTATGGCTACACCTTC

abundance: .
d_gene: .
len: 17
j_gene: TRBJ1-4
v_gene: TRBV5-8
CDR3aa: CASSLGEIGSTNEKLFF
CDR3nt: TGTGCCAGCAGCTTGGGCGAGATCGGGTCAACTAATGAAAAACTGTTTTTT

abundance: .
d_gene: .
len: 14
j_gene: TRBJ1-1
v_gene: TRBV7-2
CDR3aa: CASSPRAMNTEAFF
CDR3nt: TGTGCCAGCAGCCCGAGGGCGATGAACACTGAAGCTTTCTTT

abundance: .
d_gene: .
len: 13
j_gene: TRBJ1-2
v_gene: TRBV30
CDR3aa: CAWSFPVNYGYTF
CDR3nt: TGTGCCTGGAGTTTTCCGGTAAACTATGGCTACACCTTC

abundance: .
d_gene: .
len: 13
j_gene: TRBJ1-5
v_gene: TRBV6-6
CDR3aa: CASSQERVQPQHF
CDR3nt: TGTGCCAGCAGTCAAGAACGTGTTCAGCCCCAGCATTTT

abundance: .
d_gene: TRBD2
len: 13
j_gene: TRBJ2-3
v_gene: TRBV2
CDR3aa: CASRAGRADTQYF
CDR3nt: TGTGCCAGCAGAGCGGGAAGGGCAGATACGCAGTATTTT

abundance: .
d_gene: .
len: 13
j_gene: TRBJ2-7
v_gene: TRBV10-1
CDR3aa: CASSPPATYEQYF
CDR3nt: TGCGCCAGCAGCCCCCCTGCGACCTACGAGCAGTACTTC

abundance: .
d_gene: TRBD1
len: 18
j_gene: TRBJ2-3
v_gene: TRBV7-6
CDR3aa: CASSRRTGGFSSTDTQYF
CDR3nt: TGTGCCAGCAGCCGTCGGACAGGGGGTTTCTCTAGCACAGATACGCAGTATTTT

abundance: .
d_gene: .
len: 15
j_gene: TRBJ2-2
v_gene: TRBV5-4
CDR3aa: CASSLKSGNTGELFF
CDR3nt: TGTGCCAGCAGCTTGAAGTCAGGGAACACCGGGGAGCTGTTTTTT

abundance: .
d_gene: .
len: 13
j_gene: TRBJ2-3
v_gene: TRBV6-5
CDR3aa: CASRTGTPDTQYF
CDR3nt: TGTGCCAGCAGGACCGGGACCCCCGATACGCAGTATTTT

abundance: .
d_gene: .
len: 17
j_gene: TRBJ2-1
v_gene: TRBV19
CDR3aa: CASSNLFSRTTYNEQFF
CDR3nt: TGTGCCAGTAGTAATCTCTTCTCGCGGACCACCTACAATGAGCAGTTCTTC

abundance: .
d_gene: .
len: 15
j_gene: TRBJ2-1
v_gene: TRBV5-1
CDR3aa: CASSLGELSYNEQFF
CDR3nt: TGCGCCAGCAGCTTGGGAGAACTGTCCTACAATGAGCAGTTCTTC

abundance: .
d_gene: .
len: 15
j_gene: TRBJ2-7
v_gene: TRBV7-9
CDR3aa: CASSLSPSDPYEQYF
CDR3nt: TGTGCCAGCAGCTTAAGCCCTAGCGATCCCTACGAGCAGTACTTC

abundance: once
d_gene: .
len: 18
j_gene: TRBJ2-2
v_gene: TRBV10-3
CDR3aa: CAIGGTLLSIKNTGELFF
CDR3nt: TGTGCCATCGGGGGTACCCTACTTTCCATCAAGAACACCGGGGAGCTGTTTTTT

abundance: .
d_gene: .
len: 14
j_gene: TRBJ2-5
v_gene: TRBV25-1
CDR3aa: CASSEYKGVETQYF
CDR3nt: TGTGCCAGCAGTGAATATAAGGGGGTGGAGACCCAGTACTTC

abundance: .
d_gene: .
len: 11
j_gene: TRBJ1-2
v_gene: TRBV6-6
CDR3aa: CASSPKGTPYF
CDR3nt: TGTGCCAGCAGTCCGAAGGGGACGCCTTACTTC

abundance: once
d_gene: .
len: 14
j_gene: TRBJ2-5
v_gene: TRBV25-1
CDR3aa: CASSEYIGPETQYF
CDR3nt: TGTGCCAGCAGTGAATATATAGGGCCGGAGACCCAGTACTTC

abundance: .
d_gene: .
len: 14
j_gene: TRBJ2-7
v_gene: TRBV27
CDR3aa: CASSPPTARVEQYF
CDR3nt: TGTGCCAGCAGCCCTCCCACGGCCAGGGTGGAGCAGTACTTC

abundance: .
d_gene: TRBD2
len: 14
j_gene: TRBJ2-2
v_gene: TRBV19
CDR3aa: CASRAGGSTGELFF
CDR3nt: TGTGCCAGTAGGGCGGGAGGAAGCACCGGGGAGCTGTTTTTT

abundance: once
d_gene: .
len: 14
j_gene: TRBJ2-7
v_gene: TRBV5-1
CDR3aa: CASSLEGQIYEQYF
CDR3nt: TGCGCCAGCAGCTTGGAGGGACAAATCTACGAGCAGTACTTC

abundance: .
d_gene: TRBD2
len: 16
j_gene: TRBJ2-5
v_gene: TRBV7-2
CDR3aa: CASSLVPSSGSETQYF
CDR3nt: TGTGCCAGCAGCTTGGTTCCCTCTAGCGGGTCGGAGACCCAGTACTTC

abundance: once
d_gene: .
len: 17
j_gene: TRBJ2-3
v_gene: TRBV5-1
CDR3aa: CASSLWPETLSTDTQYF
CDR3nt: TGCGCCAGCAGCTTGTGGCCAGAAACGCTTAGCACAGATACGCAGTATTTT

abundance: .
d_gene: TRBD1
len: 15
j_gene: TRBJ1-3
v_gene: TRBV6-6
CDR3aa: CASRRGGGYGNTIYF
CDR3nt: TGTGCCAGCAGGAGAGGAGGGGGCTACGGAAACACCATATATTTT

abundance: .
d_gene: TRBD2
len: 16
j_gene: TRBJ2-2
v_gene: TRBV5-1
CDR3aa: CASSSLAGGPTGELFF
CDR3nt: TGCGCCAGCAGCTCACTAGCGGGAGGGCCAACCGGGGAGCTGTTTTTT

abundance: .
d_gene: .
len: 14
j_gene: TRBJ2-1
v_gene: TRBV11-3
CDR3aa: CASSLSASYNEQFF
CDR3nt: TGTGCCAGCAGCCTGTCGGCCTCCTACAATGAGCAGTTCTTC

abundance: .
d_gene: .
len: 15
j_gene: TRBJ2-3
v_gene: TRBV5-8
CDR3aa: CASSRRKGPSDTQYF
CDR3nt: TGTGCCAGCAGCCGGCGGAAGGGCCCCTCAGATACGCAGTATTTT

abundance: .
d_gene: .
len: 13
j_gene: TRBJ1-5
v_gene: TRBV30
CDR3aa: CAWNEGGNQPQHF
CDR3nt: TGTGCCTGGAACGAGGGGGGTAATCAGCCCCAGCATTTT

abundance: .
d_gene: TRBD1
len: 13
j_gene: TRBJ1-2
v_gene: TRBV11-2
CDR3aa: CASSRDRGRGYTF
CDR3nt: TGTGCCAGCAGCCGAGACAGGGGTCGTGGCTACACCTTC

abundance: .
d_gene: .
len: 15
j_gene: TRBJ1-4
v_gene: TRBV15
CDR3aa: CATSREEGFREKLFF
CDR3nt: TGTGCCACCAGCAGAGAGGAGGGATTTCGTGAAAAACTGTTTTTT

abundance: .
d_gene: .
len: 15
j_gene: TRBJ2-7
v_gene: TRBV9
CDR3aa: CASSVSSVSSYEQYF
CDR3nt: TGTGCCAGCAGCGTATCTAGCGTAAGCTCCTACGAGCAGTACTTC

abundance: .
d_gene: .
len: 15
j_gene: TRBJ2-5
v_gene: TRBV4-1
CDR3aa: CASSHQEAGGETQYF
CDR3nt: TGCGCCAGCAGCCATCAGGAGGCGGGCGGGGAGACCCAGTACTTC

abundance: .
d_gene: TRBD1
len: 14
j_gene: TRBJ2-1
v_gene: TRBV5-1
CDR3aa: CASRGTGSYNEQFF
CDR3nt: TGCGCCAGCAGGGGGACAGGCTCCTACAATGAGCAGTTCTTC

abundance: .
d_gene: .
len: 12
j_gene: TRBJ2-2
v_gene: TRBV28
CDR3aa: CASSLGERELFF
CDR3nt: TGTGCCAGCAGTTTGGGGGAACGGGAGCTGTTTTTT

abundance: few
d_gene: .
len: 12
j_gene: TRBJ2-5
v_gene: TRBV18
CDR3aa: CASSTYQETQYF
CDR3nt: TGTGCCAGCTCCACGTACCAAGAGACCCAGTACTTC

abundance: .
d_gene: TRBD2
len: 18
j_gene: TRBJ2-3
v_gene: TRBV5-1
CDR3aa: CASSPGTSGSMGEDTQYF
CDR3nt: TGCGCCAGCAGCCCGGGGACTAGCGGGAGTATGGGGGAGGATACGCAGTATTTT

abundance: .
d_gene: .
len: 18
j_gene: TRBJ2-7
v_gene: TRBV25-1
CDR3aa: CASSEFGALGRGSYEQYF
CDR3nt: TGTGCCAGCAGTGAATTCGGCGCGTTGGGCAGGGGCTCCTACGAGCAGTACTTC

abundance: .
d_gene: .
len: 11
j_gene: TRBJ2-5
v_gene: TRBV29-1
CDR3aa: CSVEEWETQYF
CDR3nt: TGCAGCGTTGAAGAATGGGAGACCCAGTACTTC

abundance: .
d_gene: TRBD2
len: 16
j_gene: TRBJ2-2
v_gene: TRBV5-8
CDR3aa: CASSFRTSGSSGELFF
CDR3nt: TGTGCCAGCAGCTTCCGGACTAGCGGGAGTTCCGGGGAGCTGTTTTTT

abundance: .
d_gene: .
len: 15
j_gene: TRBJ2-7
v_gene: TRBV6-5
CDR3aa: CASSYSGGGSYEQYF
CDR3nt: TGTGCCAGCAGTTACTCGGGGGGAGGCTCCTACGAGCAGTACTTC

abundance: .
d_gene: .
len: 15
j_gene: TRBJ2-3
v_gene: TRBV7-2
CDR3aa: CASSRSLALTDTQYF
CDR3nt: TGTGCCAGCAGCCGATCTCTGGCCCTTACAGATACGCAGTATTTT

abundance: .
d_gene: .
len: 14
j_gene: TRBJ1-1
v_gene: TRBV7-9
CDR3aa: CASSFGGVNTEAFF
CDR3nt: TGTGCCAGCAGCTTCGGAGGAGTGAACACTGAAGCTTTCTTT

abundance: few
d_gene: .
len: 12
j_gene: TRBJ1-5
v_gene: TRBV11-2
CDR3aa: CASSFNNQPQHF
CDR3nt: TGTGCCAGCAGCTTCAACAATCAGCCCCAGCATTTT

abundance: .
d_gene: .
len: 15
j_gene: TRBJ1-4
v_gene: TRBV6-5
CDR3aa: CASSSHGGGNEKLFF
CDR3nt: TGTGCCAGCAGTTCCCACGGCGGAGGGAATGAAAAACTGTTTTTT

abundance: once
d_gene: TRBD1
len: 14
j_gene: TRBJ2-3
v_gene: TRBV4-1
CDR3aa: CASSQGQGRGTQYF
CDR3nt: TGCGCCAGCAGCCAGGGACAGGGCAGGGGTACGCAGTATTTT

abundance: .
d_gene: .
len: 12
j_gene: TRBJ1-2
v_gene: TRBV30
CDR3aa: CAWSPSGIGYTF
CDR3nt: TGTGCCTGGAGTCCAAGCGGGATAGGCTACACCTTC

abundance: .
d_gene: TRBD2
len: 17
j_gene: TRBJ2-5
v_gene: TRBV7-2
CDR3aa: CASSLRGAGAVGETQYF
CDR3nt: TGTGCCAGCAGCTTAAGAGGGGCGGGAGCTGTAGGAGAGACCCAGTACTTC

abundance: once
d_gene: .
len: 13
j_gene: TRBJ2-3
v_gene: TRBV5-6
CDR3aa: CASSMEPPGGQYF
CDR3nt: TGTGCCAGCTCCATGGAGCCCCCGGGTGGGCAGTATTTT

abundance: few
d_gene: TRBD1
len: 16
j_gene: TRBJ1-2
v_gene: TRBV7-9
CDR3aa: CASSSETGGNSDGYTF
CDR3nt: TGTGCCAGCAGCTCAGAGACAGGGGGCAATTCTGATGGCTACACCTTC

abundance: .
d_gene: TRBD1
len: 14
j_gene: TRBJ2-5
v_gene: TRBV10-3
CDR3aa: CAITTGADQETQYF
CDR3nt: TGTGCCATCACTACAGGGGCGGACCAAGAGACCCAGTACTTC

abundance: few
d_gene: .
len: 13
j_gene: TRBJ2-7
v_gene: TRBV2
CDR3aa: CASSVSSIHEQYF
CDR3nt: TGTGCCAGCAGTGTGTCTAGTATCCACGAGCAGTACTTC

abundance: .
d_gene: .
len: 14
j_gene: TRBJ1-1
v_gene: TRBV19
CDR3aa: CASSIRSGGTEAFF
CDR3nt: TGTGCCAGTAGTATTAGAAGCGGGGGCACTGAAGCTTTCTTT

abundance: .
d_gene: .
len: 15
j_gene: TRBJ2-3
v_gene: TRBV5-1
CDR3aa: CASSPSGTVTDTQYF
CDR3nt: TGCGCCAGCAGCCCTTCCGGGACTGTAACAGATACGCAGTATTTT

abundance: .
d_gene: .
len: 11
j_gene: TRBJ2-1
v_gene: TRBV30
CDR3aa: CAWGDFSQQFF
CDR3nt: TGTGCCTGGGGGGACTTTTCTCAACAGTTCTTC

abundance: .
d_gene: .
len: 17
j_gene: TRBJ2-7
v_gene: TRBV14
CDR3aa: CASSQDDGLAMGYEQYF
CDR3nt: TGTGCCAGCAGCCAAGATGATGGGTTGGCTATGGGTTACGAGCAGTACTTC

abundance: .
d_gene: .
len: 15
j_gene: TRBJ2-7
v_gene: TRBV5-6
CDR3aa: CASSQTGRIGYEQYF
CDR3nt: TGTGCCAGCAGCCAGACGGGCCGGATCGGATACGAGCAGTACTTC